This TCR beta chain is from a study of beta chain features in type 1 diabetes. Study outcomes and limitations: At VDJ recombination sites, type 1 diabetes patients had fewer insertions and more deleted nucleotides. For Type 1 diabetes patients, all four CD4+ subsets carried TCRB CDR3s that were moderately but significantly shorter. Healthy donors had naive, central memory and Treg TCRB repertoires that appeared less similar than those seen among patients.

About this clone itself: Its matching antigen is unknown.

Expressed TCRB transcripts were sequenced because the entire RNA isolate underwent reverse transcription. The repertoire was sequenced with immunoSEQ multiplex PCR; TCRdb's copy has only in-frame clones and lacks some. This sample has more than 120,000 clones; 10% to 15% occur once, and the top ten carry around 1.4%. CDR1 is MNHNS and CDR2 is SASEGT in the germline V gene. The CDR3 covers 12 residues. V dropped 9 bases and J dropped 5 bases, with 13 bases sitting between them. The sample comprised central memory CD4+ T cells from blood. The chain couples TRBV6-1 to TRBJ1-1; no reliable D call. The source is a man younger than 35 with type 1 diabetes. The CDR3 sequence: CASSYTGTEAFF. The CDR3 coding sequence is TGTGCCAGTAGCTACACGGGGACTGAAGCTTTCTTT.